This entry describes one TCR beta chain. Its antigen remains unidentified. Expressed TCRB transcripts got sequenced, as all isolated RNA was reverse transcribed. Sequencing used immunoSEQ multiplex PCR; TCRdb keeps in-frame clones, though not all of them. Found here are roughly 300,000 clones, approximately 9.9% of them singletons; the top ten hold roughly 0.99%. This sample was included in a study of beta chain features in type 1 diabetes. The CDR3 covers 13 residues. The junction had 8 bases not matched to a gene; V was cut back by 6 bases and J by 10 bases. Germline V gene sequence: CDR1 SGHTA, CDR2 FQGNSA. A single heparinised blood sample, averaging approximately 0.12 L, was obtained per donor. Each sorted fraction was over 95% pure. General study results and limits: In cDNA sequencing, cells with high TCR expression could be over-represented. Among all four CD4+ subsets, Type 1 diabetes patients had TCRB CDR3s that were moderately but significantly shorter.

The receptor was isolated from a man younger than 40 with type 1 diabetes. The sequencing input was central memory CD4+ T cells from blood. The chain carries TRBV7-2 and TRBJ2-1; TRBD2 agrees at 8 bases. The CDR3 sequence: CASRLAASTEQFF. The CDR3 nucleotides are TGTGCCAGCAGACTAGCGGCCTCGACCGAGCAGTTCTTC.